This TCR beta chain was identified in a study of cytomegalovirus exposure and HLA in healthy donors. The PCR ran on 60 Vbeta and 13 Jbeta primers. The data were produced by immunoSEQ multiplex PCR, yet TCRdb's version contains in-frame clones alone and is incomplete. The data contain roughly 63,000 clones, over 60% of them seen just once; the ten biggest clones take up approximately 23%. Per germline, CDR1 MGHRA and CDR2 YSYEKL. J lost 5 bases, V lost 1 base, and 5 bases had no gene match. This CDR3 contains 15 residues. This clone was detected a few times. The TCR comes from a man aged 50-60 years in good health and CMV-seropositive. The rearrangement joins TRBV4-1 to TRBJ1-2, with 9 bases matching TRBD1. Input material: PBMCs. CDR3 bases: TGCGCCAGCAGCCAAGGACAGGGGGATTGGTATGGCTACACCTTC. Encoded protein: CASSQGQGDWYGYTF.